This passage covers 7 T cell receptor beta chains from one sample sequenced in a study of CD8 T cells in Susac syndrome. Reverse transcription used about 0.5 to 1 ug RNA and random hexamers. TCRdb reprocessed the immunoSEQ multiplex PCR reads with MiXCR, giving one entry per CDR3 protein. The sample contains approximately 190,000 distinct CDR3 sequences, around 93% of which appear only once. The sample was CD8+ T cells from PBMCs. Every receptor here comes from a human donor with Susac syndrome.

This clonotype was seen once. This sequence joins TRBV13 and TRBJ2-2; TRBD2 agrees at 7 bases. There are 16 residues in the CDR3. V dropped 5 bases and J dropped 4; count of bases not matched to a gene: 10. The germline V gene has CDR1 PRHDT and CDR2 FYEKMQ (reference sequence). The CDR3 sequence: CASSVKRREFTGELFF. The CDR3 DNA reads TGTGCCAGCAGCGTTAAGAGGCGGGAGTTCACCGGGGAGCTGTTTTTT.

The CDR3 reads CASSLAPGDTNTEAFF. CDR3 sequence (DNA): TGTGCCAGCAGCTTAGCCCCAGGGGATACGAACACTGAAGCTTTCTTT. The chain recombines TRBV7-9 with TRBJ1-1; perhaps TRBD1 as D (6 bases). The V gene's germline CDR1 is SEHNR and CDR2 FQNEAQ (reference sequence). This CDR3 spans 16 amino acids. Trimming shortened V by 0 bases and J by 1 base, and 12 bases separated the two germline ends.

Written as DNA, the CDR3 is TGTGCCACCAGCAGAGATCAGTCAAGGTACGAGCAGTACTTC. It yields the protein CATSRDQSRYEQYF. This chain uses TRBV15 with TRBJ2-7; D ambiguous. This CDR3 is 14 amino acids long. The V end was cut by 0 bases, the J end by 4 bases, with 10 bases between. Germline CDR1 and CDR2: LNHNV and YYDKDF (reference sequence).

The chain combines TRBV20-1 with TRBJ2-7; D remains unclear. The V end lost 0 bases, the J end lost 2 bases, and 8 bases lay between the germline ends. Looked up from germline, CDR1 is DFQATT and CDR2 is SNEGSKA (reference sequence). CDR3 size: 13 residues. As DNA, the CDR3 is TGCAGTGCTAGAGACCGATATACCTACGAGCAGTACTTC. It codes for CSARDRYTYEQYF.

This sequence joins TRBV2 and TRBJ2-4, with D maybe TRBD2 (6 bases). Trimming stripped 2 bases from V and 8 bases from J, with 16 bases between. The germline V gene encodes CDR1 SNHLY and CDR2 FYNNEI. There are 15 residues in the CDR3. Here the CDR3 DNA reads TGTGCCAGCAGTGAAACGGGGGTCACGCCAGACATTCAGTACTTC. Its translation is CASSETGVTPDIQYF.

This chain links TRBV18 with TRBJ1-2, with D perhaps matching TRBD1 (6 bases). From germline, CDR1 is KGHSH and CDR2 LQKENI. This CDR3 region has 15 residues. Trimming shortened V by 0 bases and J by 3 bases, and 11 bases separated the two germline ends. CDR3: CASSPPGQRDYGYTF. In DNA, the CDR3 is TGTGCCAGCTCACCACCCGGACAGAGGGACTATGGCTACACCTTC.

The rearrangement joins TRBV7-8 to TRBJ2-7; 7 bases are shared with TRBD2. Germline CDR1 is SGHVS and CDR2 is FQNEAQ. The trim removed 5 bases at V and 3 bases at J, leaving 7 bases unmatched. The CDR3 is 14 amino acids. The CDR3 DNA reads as TGTGCCAGCAGCCCTTTGAGGACTAGCTACGAGCAGTACTTC. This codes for CASSPLRTSYEQYF. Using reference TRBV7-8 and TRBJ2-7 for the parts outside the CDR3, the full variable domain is GAGVSQSPRYKVAKRGQDVALRCDPISGHVSLFWYQQALGQGPEFLTYFQNEAQLDKSGLPSDRFFAERPEGSVSTLKIQRTQQEDSAVYLCASSPLRTSYEQYFGPGTRLTVT.